Each of the 21 T cell receptor beta chains below was sequenced from the same sample in a study of T cells in women clearing cervical HPV infection (dated by TCRdb to the late 2010s). The method behind the library was the immunoSEQ multiplex PCR assay. The clones in this table, taken by TCRdb from immuneACCESS, are in-frame only. Not every clone is retained; where verified, under half of the shortfall comes from an unresolved V gene, and the cause of the rest is unknown. In this sample's table one finds about 23,000 clones. 2% to 3% of the sample is in the top ten clones. Sequencing input: blood buffy coat. These receptors were taken from a woman between 18 and 75 years old with a cervical HPV16 infection that either progressed to CIN3+ or cleared (not recorded which).

Notes on this clone: The observed sequence ends 3 residues before the CDR3 terminus, with the missing tail filled in from the germline J gene. J is TRBJ2-3 and V is TRBV6-2 or TRBV6-3, with TRBD2 as a possible D gene (5 bases). The CDR3 is 14 amino acids. The germline V gene has CDR1 MNHEY and CDR2 SVGEGT. V lost 2 bases and J lost 4, with 10 bases in between. The part of the CDR3 DNA that was read is TGTGCCAGCAGTTACGTCGGACTCGCAGATACG. Translation: CASSYVGLADT. The whole CDR3 sequence reads CASSYVGLADTQYF.

About this clone: One end of the junction is discordant with germline, which a read error may explain. CDR3 DNA (partial): TGTGCCAGCTCACCGGGACAGGGACAAGATACC. Translation gives CASSPGQGQDT. The whole CDR3 protein is CASSPGQGQDTQYF. The chain has TRBV18 and TRBJ2-5; 9 bases are a match to TRBD1. The CDR3 is cut off 3 residues early in the read; its end comes from the germline J gene. This CDR3 contains 14 residues. Germline V gene lookup returns CDR1 KGHSH and CDR2 LQKENI.

Worth noting for this clone: The read ends 3 residues early relative to the CDR3; the germline J gene fills the gap. This chain uses TRBV7-9 with TRBJ2-2, with 9 positions matching TRBD1. CDR3 size: 15 residues. Germline V gene sequence: CDR1 SEHNR, CDR2 FQNEAQ (reference sequence). V lost 5 bases and J lost 5; bases outside the gene matches: 6. The CDR3 bases that were read are TGTGCCAGCAGCCGAGGGACAGGGAGAACCGGGGAG. Translation: CASSRGTGRTGE. The whole CDR3 is CASSRGTGRTGELFF. The full variable domain, in which reference TRBV7-9 and TRBJ2-2 provide the parts outside the CDR3, is DTGVSQNPRHKITKRGQNVTFRCDPISEHNRLYWYRQTLGQGPEFLTYFQNEAQLEKSRLLSDRFSAERPKGSFSTLEIQRTEQGDSAMYLCASSRGTGRTGELFFGEGSRLTVL.

On this clone itself: The read ends 3 residues early relative to the CDR3; the germline J gene fills the gap. The chain couples TRBV18 to TRBJ2-2, with TRBD1 as a possible D gene (5 bases). Germline V gene data show CDR1 as KGHSH and CDR2 as LQKENI. The CDR3 is made up of 16 amino acids. CDR3 DNA, as far as it was read: TGTGCCAGCTCACCCCGACAGCTTGCAACTAATGAAAAG. This translates into CASSPRQLATNEK. The entire CDR3 reads CASSPRQLATNEKLFF.

Details on this clone: The sequenced fragment ends 3 residues before the CDR3 boundary, so the rest is inferred from the germline J gene. The rearrangement links TRBV5-4 to TRBJ2-5, with unresolved D. This CDR3 region has 13 residues. Germline-derived CDR1 and CDR2 are SGHNT and YYREEE (reference sequence). V lost 2 bases, J lost 1 base, and 6 bases lay in between. CDR3 sequence reads: CASSFWAQETQYF. The sequenced CDR3 bases are TGTGCCAGCAGCTTTTGGGCCCAAGAGACC. Drawing the rest from reference TRBV5-4 and TRBJ2-5, the complete variable domain is ETGVTQSPTHLIKTRGQQVTLRCSSQSGHNTVSWYQQALGQGPQFIFQYYREEENGRGNFPPRFSGLQFPNYSSELNVNALELDDSALYLCASSFWAQETQYFGPGTRLLVL.

About this clone: Read sequence stops 3 residues before the CDR3 end, and the germline J gene provides the missing end. The genes are TRBV7-2 and TRBJ2-2; 12 nucleotides match TRBD2. V lost 5 bases, J lost 5 bases, and 3 bases stayed unmatched. CDR1 and CDR2 from the germline V gene are SGHTA and FQGNSA. This CDR3 spans 15 amino acids. CDR3 DNA (partial): TGTGCCAGCAGCCGGACTAGCGGGGTTACCGGGGAG. It translates to CASSRTSGVTGE. The full-length CDR3 reads as CASSRTSGVTGELFF.

Notes on this clone: The read gets to within 3 residues of the CDR3 end, and the germline J gene fills in the rest. The rearrangement uses TRBV7-3 and TRBJ2-1, with D possibly being TRBD1 (6 bases). CDR1 and CDR2 from the germline V gene are SGHTA and FQGTGA. The CDR3 consists of 14 residues. Trimming cost V 4 bases and J 7 bases, with 14 bases left between them. CDR3 bases read: TGTGCCAGCAGCTCAGGGGACGTACTGAATGAG. Amino acid sequence: CASSSGDVLNE. The entire CDR3 protein is CASSSGDVLNEQFF.

As to this clone: Coverage ceases 3 residues before the CDR3 finishes, and the germline J gene fills in the end. V gene TRBV20-1 combines with J gene TRBJ1-6; no clear D. This CDR3 spans 17 amino acids. Trimming removed 0 bases at V and 3 bases at J, with 15 bases between. Germline lookup yields CDR1 DFQATT and CDR2 SNEGSKA (reference sequence). The CDR3 spells CSARETQALVYNSPLHF. The CDR3 bases that were read are TGCAGTGCTAGAGAGACCCAGGCATTAGTCTATAATTCACCC.

Details on this clone: The DNA ends 3 residues before the CDR3 does, and the rest of the CDR3 is filled in from the germline J gene. V and J are TRBV7-6 and TRBJ2-2; 7 positions match TRBD2. CDR1 and CDR2 (germline): SGHVS, FNYEAQ. This CDR3 contains 17 residues. The V and J ends lost 1 base and 3 bases, in that order; junction bases with no gene match: 8. CDR3 bases read: TGTGCCAGCAGCTTAGGGCGGGAGACGGTCGACACCGGGGAG. Translating it yields CASSLGRETVDTGE. The entire CDR3 protein reads CASSLGRETVDTGELFF.

In the case of this clone: Read sequence stops 3 residues before the CDR3 end, and the germline J gene provides the missing end. This rearrangement joins TRBV6-2 or TRBV6-3 to TRBJ2-2, with D unclear. CDR3 size: 14 residues. Germline values: CDR1 MNHEY, CDR2 SVGEGT. Trimming took off 8 bases at V and 0 bases at J, with 10 bases between the two ends. This chain's CDR3 is CASVKGPNTGELFF. CDR3 DNA, as far as it was read: TGTGCCAGCGTAAAAGGTCCGAACACCGGGGAG.

In the case of this clone: The CDR3 is cut off 3 residues early in the read; its end comes from the germline J gene. The J gene is TRBJ2-7, the V gene TRBV13, with 8 bases identical to TRBD2. The CDR3 has 15 residues. With V trimmed by 5 bases and J by 4 bases, 10 bases remained unmatched. Per germline, CDR1 PRHDT and CDR2 FYEKMQ (reference sequence). CDR3 DNA, as far as it was read: TGTGCCAGCAGCGGCAAATTAGCGGGACTTTACGAG. It is translated as CASSGKLAGLYE. The full CDR3 reads CASSGKLAGLYEQYF.

A remark on this clone: From the germline J gene comes the end of the CDR3, since the read stops 3 residues before it. The chain combines TRBV19 with TRBJ2-3, with TRBD2 matching over 11 bases. Trimming removed 3 bases from V and 5 bases from J; junction bases left unmatched: 4. This CDR3 region has 15 residues. The germline CDR1 and CDR2 sequences are LNHDA and SQIVND (reference sequence). CDR3 amino acids: CASSISGRAVDTQYF. Partial CDR3 DNA: TGTGCCAGTAGTATTAGCGGGAGGGCCGTAGATACG.

About this clone itself: The DNA ends 3 residues before the CDR3 does, and the rest of the CDR3 is filled in from the germline J gene. The rearrangement uses TRBV5-1 and TRBJ2-3, with TRBD2 as a possible D gene (6 bases). The CDR3 has 16 amino acids. Looked up from germline, CDR1 is SGHRS and CDR2 is YFSETQ. With 0 bases removed from V and 4 bases from J, the gap between germline ends came to 15 bases. The covered CDR3 bases are TGCGCCAGCAGCTTGGAGGTTCCAGGCGGGGCAGATACG. It is translated as CASSLEVPGGADT. The CDR3, in full, reads CASSLEVPGGADTQYF. The variable domain in full, with the rest retrieved from reference TRBV5-1 and TRBJ2-3, is KAGVTQTPRYLIKTRGQQVTLSCSPISGHRSVSWYQQTPGQGLQFLFEYFSETQRNKGNFPGRFSGRQFSNSRSEMNVSTLELGDSALYLCASSLEVPGGADTQYFGPGTRLTVL.

Regarding this clone: The read terminates 3 residues before the CDR3 end, so the remaining end is supplied by the germline J gene. The chain carries TRBV13 and TRBJ2-5; the D gene is possibly TRBD2 (6 bases). Trimming stripped 2 bases from V and 2 bases from J, with 21 bases between. CDR3 length equals 18 residues. Per the germline V gene, CDR1 is PRHDT and CDR2 is FYEKMQ (reference sequence). CDR3 sequence reads: CASSLQGDGVGTQETQYF. Partial CDR3 DNA: TGTGCCAGCAGCTTACAAGGCGATGGGGTTGGGACTCAAGAGACC.

Remarks on this clone: The read ends 3 residues before the CDR3 terminus; that terminus is restored from the germline J gene. The chain employs TRBV7-9 and TRBJ1-1; D remains unclear. The CDR3 totals 12 residues. V gave up 5 bases and J gave up 3 bases, with 7 bases separating them. Germline values: CDR1 SEHNR, CDR2 FQNEAQ (reference sequence). The chain's CDR3 is CASSAADTEAFF. CDR3 DNA (partial): TGTGCCAGCAGCGCCGCAGACACTGAA.

About this clone: The read terminates 3 residues before the CDR3 end, so the remaining end is supplied by the germline J gene. The chain combines TRBV30 with TRBJ1-1; maybe TRBD1 (6 bases). Germline CDR1 is GTSNPN and CDR2 is SVGIG (reference sequence). The CDR3 is 17 residues long. The DNA read from the CDR3 is TGTGCCTGGAGTCTCCCGAGGGGGTCTCGACAGGTAGTGGGC. Residues: CAWSLPRGSRQVVG. The whole CDR3 sequence reads CAWSLPRGSRQVVGAFF.

Comments on this clone: The read ends 3 residues shy of where the CDR3 ends; the end is completed using the germline J gene. This chain links TRBV19 with TRBJ1-2; D may be TRBD1 (5 bases). Germline V lookup: CDR1 LNHDA, CDR2 SQIVND (reference sequence). The CDR3 contains 13 residues. Trimming removed 6 bases at V and 3 bases at J, with 11 bases between. CDR3 DNA, as far as it was read: TGTGCCAGTAGCCCAGGGAACGACTATGGC. Its translation: CASSPGNDYG. The CDR3 in full is CASSPGNDYGYTF.

Comment on this clone: Read coverage stops 3 residues before the CDR3 terminus; the germline J gene supplies the remainder. The J gene is TRBJ2-3, the V gene TRBV27; 7 positions agree with TRBD1. The CDR3 sequence is 14 residues long. Trimming removed 5 bases from V and 6 bases from J; junction bases left unmatched: 8. Germline V gene sequence: CDR1 MNHEY, CDR2 SMNVEV (reference sequence). The covered CDR3 bases are TGTGCCAGCAGTCCCGGGACAGTCGCGGATACG. Translation: CASSPGTVADT. The full-length CDR3 reads as CASSPGTVADTQYF.

As for this clone: Sequencing ends 3 residues short of the CDR3 end; the germline J gene provides the rest. The chain has TRBV20-1 and TRBJ1-2; TRBD1 agrees at 8 bases. Trimming at V came to 0 bases and at J to 4 bases, leaving 4 bases not matched to a gene. This CDR3 is built from 14 residues. The V gene's germline CDR1 is DFQATT and CDR2 SNEGSKA (reference sequence). The CDR3 loop is CSAREGGQGYGYTF. Partial CDR3 DNA: TGCAGTGCTAGAGAAGGCGGACAGGGCTATGGC.

CDR3 bases read: TGTGCCAGTACTGCGGGGGGCACCTACAATGAG. Protein: CASTAGGTYNE. Given in full, the CDR3 is CASTAGGTYNEQFF. The rearrangement links TRBV19 to TRBJ2-1, with 8 bases fitting TRBD2. The read is 3 residues too short to cover the CDR3 end, so that end is filled in from the germline J gene. The CDR3 is 14 amino acids. With V trimmed by 7 bases and J by 2 bases, 4 bases remained unmatched. The germline gives CDR1 LNHDA, CDR2 SQIVND (reference sequence).

CDR3 amino acids: CASSLWPIISYEQYF. The sequenced CDR3 bases are TGTGCCAGCAGCTTATGGCCAATTATTTCCTACGAG. This chain uses TRBV2 with TRBJ2-7; no definite D call. Read sequence stops 3 residues before the CDR3 end, and the germline J gene provides the missing end. The CDR3 extends over 15 amino acids. Trimming left V 6 bases short and J 1 base short, with 16 bases between. Germline V CDR1 and CDR2: SNHLY, FYNNEI.